This T cell receptor (beta chain) was captured by sequencing in a study of T cell responses to AZD1222 COVID-19 vaccine. Overall study findings and caveats: Just 5 to 7 AZD1222 recipients were seropositive at baseline. In the spike-specific TCR repertoire, nearly half reportedly target unmutated variant regions. Clonal diversity may have been underestimated in mostly white British donors.

V shed 1 base, J shed 0 bases, and the junction held 2 bases outside the gene matches. The CDR3 is 16 amino acids. CDR1 and CDR2 from the germline V gene are SGHTA and FQGTGA. In the case of this clone: The antigen is unknown.

Pooling of second doses given at about 4 or about 12 weeks was done. TCRdb's table, derived via immunoSEQ multiplex PCR, lists solely in-frame clones and lacks some. The sample shows under 150,000 clones, more than 75% of them seen only once. The TCR originated in an adult who received the AZD1222 COVID-19 vaccine. Sequencing used peripheral blood, obtained 28 days after the second AZD1222 dose. This chain connects TRBV7-3 to TRBJ2-3; 9 bases are a match to TRBD2. The CDR3 region is CASSLRAGGSTDTQYF. CDR3 bases: TGTGCCAGCAGCTTAAGAGCGGGGGGAAGCACAGATACGCAGTATTTT.